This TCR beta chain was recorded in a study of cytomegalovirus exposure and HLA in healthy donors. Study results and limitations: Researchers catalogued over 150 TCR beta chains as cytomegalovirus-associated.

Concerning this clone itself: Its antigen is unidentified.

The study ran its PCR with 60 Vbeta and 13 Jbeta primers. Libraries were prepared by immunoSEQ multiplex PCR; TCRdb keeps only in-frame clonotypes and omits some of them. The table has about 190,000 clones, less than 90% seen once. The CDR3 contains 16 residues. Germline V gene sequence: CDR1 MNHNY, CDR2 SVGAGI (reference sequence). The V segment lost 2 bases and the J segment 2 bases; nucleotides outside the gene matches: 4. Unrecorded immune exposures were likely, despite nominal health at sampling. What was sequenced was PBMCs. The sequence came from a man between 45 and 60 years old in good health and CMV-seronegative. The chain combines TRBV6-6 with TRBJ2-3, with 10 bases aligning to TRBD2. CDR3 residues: CASSYRSGRPTDTQYF. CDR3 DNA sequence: TGTGCCAGCAGTTACCGTAGCGGGAGGCCCACAGATACGCAGTATTTT.